This entry is about one TCR beta chain. The antigen is undetermined. This entry is derived from a study of cytomegalovirus exposure and HLA in healthy donors. Study-wide results and limits: DRB1 showed the most TCR associations and HLA-C the fewest in a later analysis, as rates varied by HLA locus. Later work associated 17,000 or so TCR beta sequences with HLA alleles at 0.05 false discovery rate. Reports described diagnosis of cytomegalovirus status by the classifier as highly specific and sensitive.

Trimming took 0 bases from V and 10 from J, leaving 4 bases between them. Germline CDR1 is LGHNA and CDR2 is YNFKEQ. CDR3 length equals 11 residues. Nominally healthy donors provided the samples, though records likely missed some immune exposures. The primer mix had 60 Vbeta and 13 Jbeta primers. TCRdb keeps only in-frame clones here, not all; method: immunoSEQ multiplex PCR. The table records about 160,000 clones, over 70% of them present only once. This clonotype originated in a man in his forties or fifties in good health and CMV-seropositive. The sample taken for sequencing was PBMCs. The genes are TRBV4-2 and TRBJ2-1; D not resolved. The CDR3 reads CASSQEGEQFF. CDR3 nucleotide sequence: TGTGCCAGCAGCCAAGAGGGCGAGCAGTTCTTC.